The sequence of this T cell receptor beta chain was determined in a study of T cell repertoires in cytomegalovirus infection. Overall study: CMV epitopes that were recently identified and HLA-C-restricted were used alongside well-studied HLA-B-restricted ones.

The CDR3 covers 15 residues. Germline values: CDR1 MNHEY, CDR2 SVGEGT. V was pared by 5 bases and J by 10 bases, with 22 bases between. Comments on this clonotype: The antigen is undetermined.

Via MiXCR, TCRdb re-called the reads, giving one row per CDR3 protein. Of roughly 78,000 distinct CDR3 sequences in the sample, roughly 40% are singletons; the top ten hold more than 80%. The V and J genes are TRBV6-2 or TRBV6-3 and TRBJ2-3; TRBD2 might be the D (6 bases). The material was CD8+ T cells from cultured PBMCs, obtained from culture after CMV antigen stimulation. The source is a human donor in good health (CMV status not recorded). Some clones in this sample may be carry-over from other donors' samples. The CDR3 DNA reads TGTGCCAGCAGTGAGGGGACTCCCCTGGGGATTGCGCAGTATTTT. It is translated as CASSEGTPLGIAQYF.